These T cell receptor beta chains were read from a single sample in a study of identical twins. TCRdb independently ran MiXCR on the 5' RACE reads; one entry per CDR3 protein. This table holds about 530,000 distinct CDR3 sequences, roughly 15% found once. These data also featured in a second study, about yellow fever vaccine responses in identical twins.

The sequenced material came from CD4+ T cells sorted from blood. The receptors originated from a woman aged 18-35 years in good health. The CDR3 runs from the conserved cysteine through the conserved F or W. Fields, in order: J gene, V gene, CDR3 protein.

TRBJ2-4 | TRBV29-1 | CSVEIGSKNIQYF
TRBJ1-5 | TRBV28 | CASSRGQGGNQPQHF
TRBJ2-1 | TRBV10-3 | CAIRTGLDGEQFF
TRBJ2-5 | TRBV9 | CASSVDAGTRETQYF
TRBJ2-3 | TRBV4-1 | CASSQDMRLATSTDTQYF
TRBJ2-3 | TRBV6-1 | CASSALAGAGNTQYF
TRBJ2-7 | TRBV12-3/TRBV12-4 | CASSPTGTLGHEQYF
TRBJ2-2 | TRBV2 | CASMSRGRDTQSNTGELFF
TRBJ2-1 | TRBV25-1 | CASSGEERGQNEQFF
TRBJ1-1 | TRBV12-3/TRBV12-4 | CATLTGQGGSNTEAFF
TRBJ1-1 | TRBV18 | CASSPSKTVNTEAFF
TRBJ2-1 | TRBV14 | CASSLGLAGPHEQFF
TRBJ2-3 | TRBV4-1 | CASSRKSGTGGTDTQYF
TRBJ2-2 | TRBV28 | CASSPQYITGELFF
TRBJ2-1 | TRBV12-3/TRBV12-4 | CASTAGTGKLSSSYNEQFF
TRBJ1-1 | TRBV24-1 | CATSDGGPEAFF
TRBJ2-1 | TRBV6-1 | CALGGQASYNEQFF
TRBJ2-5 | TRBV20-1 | CSATWGGQQETQYF
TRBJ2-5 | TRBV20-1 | CSAPTPKTQYF
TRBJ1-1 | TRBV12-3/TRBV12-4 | CASSFARTEAFF
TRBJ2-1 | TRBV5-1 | CASSLVASGHNEQFF
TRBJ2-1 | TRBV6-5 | CASSYSGGGNEQFF
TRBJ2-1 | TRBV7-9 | CASSPAGAVFNEQFF
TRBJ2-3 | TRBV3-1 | CASSQEASGRAEVQYF
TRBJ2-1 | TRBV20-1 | CSARDLGLAGGVSSYNEQFF
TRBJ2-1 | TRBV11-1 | CASSLDFGTRGRSYNEQFF
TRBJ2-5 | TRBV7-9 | CASSFGQEKETQYF
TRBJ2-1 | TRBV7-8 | CASSRSGYNEQFF
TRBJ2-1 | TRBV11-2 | CASSLGDRFISWNNEQFF
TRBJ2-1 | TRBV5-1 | CASSQGTGGKHNEQFF
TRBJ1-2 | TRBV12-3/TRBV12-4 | CASRQGRGKGYTF
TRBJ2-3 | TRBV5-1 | CASSPEAGSSTDTQYF
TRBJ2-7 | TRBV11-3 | CASSLGLRNEQYF
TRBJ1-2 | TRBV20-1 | CSASGAAGNYGYTF
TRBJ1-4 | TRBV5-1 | CASSLQGGENEKLFF
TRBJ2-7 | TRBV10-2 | CASSDQGASYEQYF
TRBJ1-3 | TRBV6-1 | CASRQGVAGNTIYF
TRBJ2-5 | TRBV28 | CASSFRRERKETQYF
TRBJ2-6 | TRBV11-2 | CASSPLRGHVSGANVLTF
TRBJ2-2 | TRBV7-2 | CASSLRLADTGELFF
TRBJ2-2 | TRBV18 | CASSPTQPGVAGELFF
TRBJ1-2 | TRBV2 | CASSGGQGARAF
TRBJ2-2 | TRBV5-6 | CASSFWDGLRTGELFF